A selection of T cell receptor beta chains follows, all from one sample in a study of blood T cells in healthy people across ages. TCRdb re-called the 5' RACE reads through MiXCR, storing one row per CDR3 protein. The table includes about 400,000 distinct CDR3 sequences, roughly half detected once. The sequenced material came from blood. The receptors stem from a man between 60 and 75 years old in good health. Both conserved end residues are part of each CDR3. The order of the fields is J gene, V gene, D gene, clone size, CDR3 protein, CDR3 DNA. D genes are given only for firm matches. The size of a clone is reported for some rows only, either as once, few or many, or as a class for expanded clones.

J: TRBJ2-1
V: TRBV27
D: .
size: few
CDR3: CASSLVGLPNEQFF
DNA: TGTGCCAGCAGTTTAGTGGGGCTTCCCAATGAGCAGTTCTTC

J: TRBJ2-5
V: TRBV18
D: .
size: .
CDR3: CASSRQEETQYF
DNA: TGTGCCAGCTCACGGCAAGAAGAGACCCAGTACTTC

J: TRBJ2-3
V: TRBV6-1
D: .
size: .
CDR3: CASRPTSSLHPTTDTQYF
DNA: TGTGCCAGCAGACCGACCTCTAGTCTGCATCCCACCACAGATACGCAGTATTTT

J: TRBJ2-7
V: TRBV14
D: .
size: .
CDR3: CASRLTDTYEQYF
DNA: TGTGCCAGCAGACTGACAGATACCTACGAGCAGTACTTC

J: TRBJ2-5
V: TRBV6-1
D: .
size: few
CDR3: CASSDTLPGLPLETQYF
DNA: TGTGCCAGCAGTGACACCCTACCGGGACTCCCGTTGGAGACCCAGTACTTC

J: TRBJ1-2
V: TRBV20-1
D: .
size: .
CDR3: CSAREGVGVGGYTF
DNA: TGCAGTGCTAGAGAGGGGGTGGGGGTTGGTGGCTACACCTTC

J: TRBJ2-7
V: TRBV7-2
D: .
size: .
CDR3: CASSFGERYEQYF
DNA: TGTGCCAGCAGCTTCGGGGAGCGCTACGAGCAGTACTTC

J: TRBJ2-5
V: TRBV4-1
D: TRBD1
size: .
CDR3: CASSQDGQGAWTQYF
DNA: TGCGCCAGCAGCCAAGATGGACAGGGGGCTTGGACCCAGTACTTC

J: TRBJ1-2
V: TRBV29-1
D: TRBD1
size: .
CDR3: CSVSGQGRNYGYTF
DNA: TGCAGCGTATCCGGACAGGGTCGGAACTATGGCTACACCTTC

J: TRBJ2-3
V: TRBV20-1
D: TRBD2
size: few
CDR3: CSARDPRTSGGRTDTQYF
DNA: TGCAGTGCTAGAGATCCCAGGACTAGCGGGGGGCGCACAGATACGCAGTATTTT

J: TRBJ2-7
V: TRBV11-1
D: TRBD1
size: .
CDR3: CASSLDSGTGEQYF
DNA: TGTGCCAGCAGCTTAGACTCCGGGACAGGCGAGCAGTACTTC

J: TRBJ2-7
V: TRBV20-1
D: TRBD1
size: .
CDR3: CSASPGQGKYEQYF
DNA: TGCAGTGCTTCACCGGGACAGGGGAAGTACGAGCAGTACTTC

J: TRBJ2-3
V: TRBV20-1
D: .
size: .
CDR3: CSARGGAVGTDTQYF
DNA: TGCAGTGCTAGAGGCGGGGCCGTTGGGACAGATACGCAGTATTTT

J: TRBJ2-1
V: TRBV30
D: TRBD2
size: .
CDR3: CAWSVNGLAGVSSYNEQFF
DNA: TGTGCCTGGAGTGTAAATGGGCTAGCGGGAGTATCGTCCTACAATGAGCAGTTCTTC

J: TRBJ1-1
V: TRBV20-1
D: .
size: .
CDR3: CSATAGGNTEAFF
DNA: TGCAGTGCTACCGCGGGGGGGAACACTGAAGCTTTCTTT

J: TRBJ2-5
V: TRBV5-1
D: TRBD2
size: few
CDR3: CASSPPLAGHWETQYF
DNA: TGCGCCAGCAGCCCCCCCCTAGCGGGACATTGGGAGACCCAGTACTTC

J: TRBJ1-6
V: TRBV6-1
D: .
size: .
CDR3: CASSVGGGRNSPLHF
DNA: TGTGCCAGCAGTGTGGGTGGGGGTCGTAATTCACCCCTCCACTTT

J: TRBJ2-3
V: TRBV7-9
D: TRBD2
size: .
CDR3: CASSLWLGSGADTQYF
DNA: TGTGCCAGCAGCTTATGGCTGGGCAGCGGGGCAGATACGCAGTATTTT

J: TRBJ2-3
V: TRBV12-3/TRBV12-4
D: .
size: .
CDR3: CASRLVREDAEYF
DNA: TGTGCCAGCAGGTTAGTGAGAGAAGATGCGGAATATTTT

J: TRBJ1-1
V: TRBV5-1
D: .
size: .
CDR3: CASSLDVTANTEAFF
DNA: TGCGCCAGCAGCTTGGACGTGACAGCGAACACTGAAGCTTTCTTT

J: TRBJ1-5
V: TRBV4-1
D: TRBD1
size: .
CDR3: CASSPLSTGERGNQPQHF
DNA: TGCGCCAGCAGTCCATTGAGCACAGGGGAAAGGGGCAATCAGCCCCAGCATTTT

J: TRBJ2-1
V: TRBV6-5
D: TRBD1
size: .
CDR3: CASSPVNRGDEQFF
DNA: TGTGCCAGCAGTCCGGTTAACAGGGGGGATGAGCAGTTCTTC

J: TRBJ2-1
V: TRBV7-8
D: TRBD2
size: few
CDR3: CASHRGGSYNEQFF
DNA: TGTGCCAGCCACCGCGGGGGGTCCTACAATGAGCAGTTCTTC

J: TRBJ2-1
V: TRBV7-2
D: .
size: few
CDR3: CASSLRYPVHEQFF
DNA: TGTGCCAGCAGCTTAAGGTATCCAGTCCATGAGCAGTTCTTC

J: TRBJ2-7
V: TRBV12-5
D: .
size: .
CDR3: CASGLVLRTVHYEQYF
DNA: TGTGCTAGTGGTTTGGTATTGAGGACAGTTCACTACGAGCAGTACTTC

J: TRBJ2-7
V: TRBV9
D: .
size: .
CDR3: CASSQGGEYSYEQYF
DNA: TGTGCCAGCTCCCAGGGGGGGGAATACTCCTACGAGCAGTACTTC

J: TRBJ1-2
V: TRBV7-2
D: .
size: once
CDR3: CASSPVSGYTF
DNA: TGTGCCAGCAGCCCCGTGAGCGGCTACACCTTC

J: TRBJ1-2
V: TRBV12-3/TRBV12-4
D: TRBD1
size: .
CDR3: CASSFRGANYGYTF
DNA: TGTGCCAGCAGTTTCAGGGGGGCTAACTATGGCTACACCTTC

J: TRBJ1-2
V: TRBV6-1
D: .
size: few
CDR3: CASSPFAGPNYGYTF
DNA: TGTGCCAGCAGCCCCTTTGCAGGGCCTAACTATGGCTACACCTTC

J: TRBJ2-3
V: TRBV20-1
D: TRBD2
size: .
CDR3: CSARPTGGGRSLGPDTQYF
DNA: TGCAGTGCTAGACCGACGGGGGGCGGGAGGTCTCTCGGCCCAGATACGCAGTATTTT

J: TRBJ2-3
V: TRBV3-1
D: TRBD2
size: .
CDR3: CASARGLGVDTQYF
DNA: TGTGCCAGCGCACGGGGACTAGGTGTAGATACGCAGTATTTT

J: TRBJ1-2
V: TRBV20-1
D: .
size: .
CDR3: CSAREEDGYGYTF
DNA: TGCAGTGCTAGAGAGGAGGATGGCTATGGCTACACCTTC

J: TRBJ2-1
V: TRBV11-3
D: .
size: .
CDR3: CASSPGGRPGLNEQFF
DNA: TGTGCCAGCAGCCCCGGGGGTAGGCCGGGGCTTAATGAGCAGTTCTTC

J: TRBJ2-3
V: TRBV7-9
D: .
size: .
CDR3: CASSVPGGDTQYF
DNA: TGTGCCAGCAGCGTACCCGGCGGAGATACGCAGTATTTT

J: TRBJ2-3
V: TRBV18
D: .
size: .
CDR3: CASSPEGTATDTQYF
DNA: TGTGCCAGCTCACCGGAGGGGACAGCCACAGATACGCAGTATTTT

J: TRBJ2-7
V: TRBV29-1
D: TRBD2
size: few
CDR3: CSGGGGPLEQYF
DNA: TGCAGCGGGGGGGGAGGGCCTCTCGAGCAGTACTTC

J: TRBJ2-2
V: TRBV12-3/TRBV12-4
D: TRBD1
size: .
CDR3: CASSLSVTGRNTGELFF
DNA: TGTGCCAGCAGTTTGTCGGTGACAGGGAGGAACACCGGGGAGCTGTTTTTT

J: TRBJ2-3
V: TRBV20-1
D: TRBD2
size: many
CDR3: CSARVGRGSGGPRADTQYF
DNA: TGCAGTGCTAGAGTAGGAAGGGGAAGCGGGGGCCCTCGGGCAGATACGCAGTATTTT